The source of this T cell receptor beta chain is a study of blood T cell repertoires in COVID-19. At the level of the study: T cells, B-cell-depleted T cells, or PBMCs provided the cDNA or gDNA that served as material.

The CDR3 is made up of 13 amino acids. In germline, CDR1 is MNHEY, CDR2 SVGAGI. J was trimmed by 9 bases and V by 6 bases; bases with no gene match: 6. While infection was still active, Seattle patients were enrolled and then followed longitudinally. Source study methods: Using reference gene primer amplification, nucleated cell counts were estimated. The assay was immunoSEQ multiplex PCR, and TCRdb's table has in-frame clones only and misses some. The D gene and trimming were derived from the DNA, and the V and J assignments and clone size from that table. The profile shows roughly 200,000 clones, around 81% of them singletons.

This chain connects TRBV6-5 to TRBJ2-2; 8 nucleotides line up with TRBD1. Sequenced input: peripheral blood. The clonotype originates from a woman aged 40 to 55 with COVID-19, enrolled during active disease. CDR3 nucleotide sequence: TGTGCCAGCAGCCAGACAGGGGCCCGGGAGCTGTTTTTT. Its protein is CASSQTGARELFF.